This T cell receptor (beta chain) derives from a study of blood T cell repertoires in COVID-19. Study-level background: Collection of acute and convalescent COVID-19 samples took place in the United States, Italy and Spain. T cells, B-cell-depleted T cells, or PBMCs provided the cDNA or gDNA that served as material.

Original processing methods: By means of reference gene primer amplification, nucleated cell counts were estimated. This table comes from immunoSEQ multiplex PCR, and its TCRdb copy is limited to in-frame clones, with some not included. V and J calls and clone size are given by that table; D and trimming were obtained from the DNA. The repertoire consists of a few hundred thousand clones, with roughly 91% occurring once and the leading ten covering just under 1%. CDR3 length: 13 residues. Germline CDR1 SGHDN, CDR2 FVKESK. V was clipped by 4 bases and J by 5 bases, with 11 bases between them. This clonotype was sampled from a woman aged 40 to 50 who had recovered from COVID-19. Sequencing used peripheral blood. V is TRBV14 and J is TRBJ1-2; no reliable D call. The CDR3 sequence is CASSPRSPYGYTF. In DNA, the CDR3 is TGTGCCAGCAGCCCTCGGTCGCCTTATGGCTACACCTTC.